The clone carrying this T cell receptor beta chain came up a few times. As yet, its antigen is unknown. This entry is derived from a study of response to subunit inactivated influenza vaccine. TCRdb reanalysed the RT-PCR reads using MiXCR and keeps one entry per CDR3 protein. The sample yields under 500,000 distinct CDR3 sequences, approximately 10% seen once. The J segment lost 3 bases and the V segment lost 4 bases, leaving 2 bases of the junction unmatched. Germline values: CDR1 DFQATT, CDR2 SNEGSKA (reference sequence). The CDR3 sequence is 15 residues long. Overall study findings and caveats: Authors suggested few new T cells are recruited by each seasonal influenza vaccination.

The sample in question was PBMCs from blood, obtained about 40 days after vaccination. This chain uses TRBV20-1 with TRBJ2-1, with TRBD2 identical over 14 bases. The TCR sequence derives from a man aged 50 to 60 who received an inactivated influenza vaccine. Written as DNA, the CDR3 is TGCAGTGCTACGGGACTAGCGGGGGACTACAATGAGCAGTTCTTC. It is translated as CSATGLAGDYNEQFF.